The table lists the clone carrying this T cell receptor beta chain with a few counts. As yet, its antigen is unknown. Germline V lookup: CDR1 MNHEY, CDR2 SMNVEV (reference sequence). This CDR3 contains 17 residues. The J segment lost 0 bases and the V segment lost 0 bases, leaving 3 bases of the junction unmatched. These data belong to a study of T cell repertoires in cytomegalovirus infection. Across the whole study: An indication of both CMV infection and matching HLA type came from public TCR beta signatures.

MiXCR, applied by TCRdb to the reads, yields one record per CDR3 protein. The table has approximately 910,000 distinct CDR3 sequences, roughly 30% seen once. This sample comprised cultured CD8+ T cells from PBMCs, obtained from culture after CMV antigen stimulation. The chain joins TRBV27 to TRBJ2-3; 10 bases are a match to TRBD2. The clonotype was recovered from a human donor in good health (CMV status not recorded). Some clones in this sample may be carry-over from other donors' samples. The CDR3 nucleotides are TGTGCCAGCAGTTTATCTCCTAGCGGGGGAAGCACAGATACGCAGTATTTT. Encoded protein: CASSLSPSGGSTDTQYF.